Listed below are T cell receptor beta chains from one sample, sequenced in a study of T cell clones after liver transplantation. The protocol was immunoSEQ multiplex PCR, while the TCRdb copy is restricted to in-frame clones and leaves out a portion. Here the sample spans under 55,000 clones, 70% to 90% being singletons. The sample was CD8+ T cells from blood, taken 12 months after liver transplant. These receptors all stem from a human patient who received a liver transplant. T cells may partly derive from the graft donor. Both conserved end residues are trimmed from each CDR3. Fields, in order: clone size, V gene, J gene, CDR3 protein. Expanded clones get a size class; other rows say once, few or many, or leave the size out.

clone size: -; V gene: TRBV29-1; J gene: TRBJ2-2; CDR3 protein: SVEAPNTGELF
clone size: -; V gene: TRBV10-1; J gene: TRBJ2-7; CDR3 protein: ASSGLAGDDEQY
clone size: -; V gene: TRBV25-1; J gene: TRBJ2-1; CDR3 protein: ASSEPGERNEQF
clone size: few; V gene: TRBV5-6; J gene: TRBJ2-3; CDR3 protein: ASSWLADQY
clone size: -; V gene: TRBV5-1; J gene: TRBJ2-7; CDR3 protein: ASSFGGSKNYEQY
clone size: -; V gene: TRBV27; J gene: TRBJ2-7; CDR3 protein: ASSLWGDEQY
clone size: -; V gene: TRBV5-6; J gene: TRBJ2-7; CDR3 protein: ASTDGTVSEQY
clone size: -; V gene: TRBV25-1; J gene: TRBJ2-3; CDR3 protein: ASSETRGGTDTQY
clone size: few; V gene: TRBV27; J gene: TRBJ2-7; CDR3 protein: VTGSSYEQY
clone size: -; V gene: TRBV9; J gene: TRBJ2-5; CDR3 protein: ASSPGGSGHQETQY
clone size: -; V gene: TRBV11-2; J gene: TRBJ2-2; CDR3 protein: ASGRGLDTGELF
clone size: few; V gene: TRBV9; J gene: TRBJ2-7; CDR3 protein: ASSPSSGRSYEQY
clone size: few; V gene: TRBV11-2; J gene: TRBJ2-3; CDR3 protein: ASSLDPPGGSTDTQY
clone size: -; V gene: TRBV7-9; J gene: TRBJ2-1; CDR3 protein: ASSLDQGYNEQF
clone size: -; V gene: TRBV4-1; J gene: TRBJ2-2; CDR3 protein: ASSQAILGELF
clone size: -; V gene: TRBV27; J gene: TRBJ2-1; CDR3 protein: ASSYGGDTSYNEQF
clone size: -; V gene: TRBV27; J gene: TRBJ2-7; CDR3 protein: ASSFSAGEHEQY
clone size: once; V gene: TRBV7-6; J gene: TRBJ2-2; CDR3 protein: ASSPRLAGYTGELF
clone size: once; V gene: TRBV27; J gene: TRBJ1-5; CDR3 protein: ASSLGTGWDQPQH
clone size: -; V gene: TRBV19; J gene: TRBJ2-1; CDR3 protein: ASSITLANYNEQF
clone size: -; V gene: TRBV28; J gene: TRBJ2-3; CDR3 protein: ASSLTSGRAWTDTQY
clone size: -; V gene: TRBV11-2; J gene: TRBJ1-3; CDR3 protein: ASSGLRASGNTIY
clone size: -; V gene: TRBV27; J gene: TRBJ1-5; CDR3 protein: ASSLWGNSNQPQH
clone size: -; V gene: TRBV4-2; J gene: TRBJ2-1; CDR3 protein: ASSPPDGYNEQF
clone size: -; V gene: TRBV25-1; J gene: TRBJ1-1; CDR3 protein: ASGWTGDTEAF
clone size: -; V gene: TRBV11-2; J gene: TRBJ2-7; CDR3 protein: ASSQTSVSYEQY
clone size: -; V gene: TRBV27; J gene: TRBJ1-2; CDR3 protein: ASRRDSNYGYT
clone size: once; V gene: TRBV27; J gene: TRBJ2-3; CDR3 protein: ASSSGQGADTQY
clone size: -; V gene: TRBV19; J gene: TRBJ2-1; CDR3 protein: ASSILAGGQPF
clone size: -; V gene: TRBV5-1; J gene: TRBJ1-2; CDR3 protein: ASSSRGQGYT
clone size: -; V gene: TRBV9; J gene: TRBJ2-1; CDR3 protein: ASSPYLAGEDNEQF
clone size: -; V gene: TRBV4-2; J gene: TRBJ2-7; CDR3 protein: ASSLLQGGSSYEQY
clone size: -; V gene: TRBV7-2; J gene: TRBJ1-5; CDR3 protein: ASSPTTGSNQPQH
clone size: -; V gene: TRBV30; J gene: TRBJ1-5; CDR3 protein: ACLTGGTQPQH
clone size: -; V gene: TRBV11-2; J gene: TRBJ2-4; CDR3 protein: ASRSVTGLGQNIQY
clone size: once; V gene: TRBV19; J gene: TRBJ1-5; CDR3 protein: ASSIVPSGNQPQH
clone size: -; V gene: TRBV4-1; J gene: TRBJ2-7; CDR3 protein: ASSQDREQY
clone size: -; V gene: TRBV29-1; J gene: TRBJ2-7; CDR3 protein: SVEGDRGSYEQY
clone size: once; V gene: TRBV7-9; J gene: TRBJ2-1; CDR3 protein: ASSPTGLGNEQF
clone size: -; V gene: TRBV14; J gene: TRBJ2-2; CDR3 protein: ASSQDSTSGRAGELF
clone size: -; V gene: TRBV6-1; J gene: TRBJ1-1; CDR3 protein: ASRRGGTEAF
clone size: -; V gene: TRBV5-6; J gene: TRBJ2-7; CDR3 protein: ASSLGQGGYEQY
clone size: -; V gene: TRBV5-6; J gene: TRBJ1-5; CDR3 protein: ASSLAAGVGNQPQH
clone size: -; V gene: TRBV14; J gene: TRBJ2-7; CDR3 protein: ASSQDTGSYEQY
clone size: -; V gene: TRBV27; J gene: TRBJ1-1; CDR3 protein: ASSYTGGTEAF
clone size: once; V gene: TRBV5-1; J gene: TRBJ1-1; CDR3 protein: ASGKGVETTEAF
clone size: -; V gene: TRBV19; J gene: TRBJ2-7; CDR3 protein: ASSMSSSRVYEQY
clone size: -; V gene: TRBV19; J gene: TRBJ2-6; CDR3 protein: ASSTTGGGVDLT
clone size: few; V gene: TRBV19; J gene: TRBJ2-6; CDR3 protein: ASSRGSSGANVLT